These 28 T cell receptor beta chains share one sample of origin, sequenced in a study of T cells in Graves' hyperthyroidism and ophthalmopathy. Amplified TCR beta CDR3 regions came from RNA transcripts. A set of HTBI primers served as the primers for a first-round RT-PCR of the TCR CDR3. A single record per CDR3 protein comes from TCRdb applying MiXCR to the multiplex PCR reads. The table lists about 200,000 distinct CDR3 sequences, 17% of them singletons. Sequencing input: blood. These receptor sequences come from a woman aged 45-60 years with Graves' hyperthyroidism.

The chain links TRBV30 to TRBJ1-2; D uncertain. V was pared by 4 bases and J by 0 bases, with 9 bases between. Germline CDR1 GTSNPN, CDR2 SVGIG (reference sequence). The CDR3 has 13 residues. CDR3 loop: CAWTQVPNYGYTF. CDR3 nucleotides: TGTGCCTGGACTCAAGTACCTAACTATGGCTACACCTTC.

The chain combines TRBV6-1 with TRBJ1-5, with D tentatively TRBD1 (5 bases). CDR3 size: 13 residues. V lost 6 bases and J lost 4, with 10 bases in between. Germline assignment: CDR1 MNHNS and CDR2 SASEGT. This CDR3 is CASRRDGNQPQHF. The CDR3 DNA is TGTGCCAGCAGAAGGGACGGTAATCAGCCCCAGCATTTT.

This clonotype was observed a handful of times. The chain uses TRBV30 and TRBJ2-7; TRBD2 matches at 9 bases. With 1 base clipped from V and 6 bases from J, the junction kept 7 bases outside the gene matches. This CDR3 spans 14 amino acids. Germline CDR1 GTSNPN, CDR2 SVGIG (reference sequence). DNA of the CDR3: TGTGCCTGGAGTGGAGCGGGAGGATTCTTCGAGCAGTACTTC. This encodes CAWSGAGGFFEQYF.

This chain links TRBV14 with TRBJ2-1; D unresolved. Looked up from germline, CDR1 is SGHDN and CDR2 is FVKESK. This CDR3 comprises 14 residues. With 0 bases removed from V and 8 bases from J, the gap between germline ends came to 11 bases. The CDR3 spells CASSQDLVMHEQFF. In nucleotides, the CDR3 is TGTGCCAGCAGCCAAGATCTGGTAATGCATGAGCAGTTCTTC.

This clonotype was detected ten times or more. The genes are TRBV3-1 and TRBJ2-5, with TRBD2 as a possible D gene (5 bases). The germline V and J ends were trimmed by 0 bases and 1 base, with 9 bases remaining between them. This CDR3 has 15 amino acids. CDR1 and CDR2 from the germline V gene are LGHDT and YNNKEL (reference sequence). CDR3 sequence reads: CASSQDGRVQETQYF. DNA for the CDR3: TGTGCCAGCAGCCAAGATGGGCGGGTCCAAGAGACCCAGTACTTC.

The CDR3 DNA follows: TGTGCCTGGAGAGCGACTAGCGGGAGAGCTGAGCAGTTCTTC. Its protein is CAWRATSGRAEQFF. This chain links TRBV30 with TRBJ2-1; 12 bases are a match to TRBD2. Germline V gene lookup returns CDR1 GTSNPN and CDR2 SVGIG (reference sequence). J gave up 9 bases and V 3 bases, and 6 bases lay outside the gene matches. This CDR3 is built from 14 residues.

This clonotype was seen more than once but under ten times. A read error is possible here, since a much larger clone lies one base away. CDR3 protein: CASRLAGGPLGHNEQYF. CDR3 nucleotides: TGTGCCAGCAGACTAGCGGGAGGGCCGTTGGGACACAATGAGCAGTACTTC. V usage is TRBV12-3 or TRBV12-4 and J usage is TRBJ2-1, with TRBD2 matching over 13 bases. The better agreement between TRBJ2-7 and the DNA end casts doubt on the J call. The CDR3 is 17 amino acids.

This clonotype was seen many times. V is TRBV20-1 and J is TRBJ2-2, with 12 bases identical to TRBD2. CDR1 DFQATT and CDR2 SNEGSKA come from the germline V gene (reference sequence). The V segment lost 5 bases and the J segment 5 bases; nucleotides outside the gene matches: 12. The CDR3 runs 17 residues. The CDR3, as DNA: TGCAGTGCTCACCCGGCTAGCGGGAGGGCATGGACCGGGGAGCTGTTTTTT. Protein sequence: CSAHPASGRAWTGELFF.

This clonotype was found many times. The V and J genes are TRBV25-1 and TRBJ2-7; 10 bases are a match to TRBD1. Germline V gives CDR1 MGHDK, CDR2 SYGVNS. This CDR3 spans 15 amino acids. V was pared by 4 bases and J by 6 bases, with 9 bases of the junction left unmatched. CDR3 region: CASSVTTTGGSEQYF. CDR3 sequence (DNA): TGTGCCAGCAGTGTTACTACGACAGGGGGCTCCGAGCAGTACTTC.

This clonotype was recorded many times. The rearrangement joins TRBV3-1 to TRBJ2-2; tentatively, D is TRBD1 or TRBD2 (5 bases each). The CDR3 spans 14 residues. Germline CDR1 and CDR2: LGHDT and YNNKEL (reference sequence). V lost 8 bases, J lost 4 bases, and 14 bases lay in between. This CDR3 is CASGLWDGTGELFF. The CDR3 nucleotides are TGTGCCAGCGGTCTATGGGACGGCACCGGGGAGCTGTTTTTT.

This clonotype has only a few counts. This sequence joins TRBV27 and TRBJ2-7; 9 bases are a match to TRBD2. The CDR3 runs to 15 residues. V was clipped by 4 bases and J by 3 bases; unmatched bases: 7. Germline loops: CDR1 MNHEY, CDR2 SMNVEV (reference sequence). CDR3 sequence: CASSSTLAGVYEQYF. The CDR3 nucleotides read TGTGCCAGCAGTTCGACTTTAGCGGGAGTCTACGAGCAGTACTTC.

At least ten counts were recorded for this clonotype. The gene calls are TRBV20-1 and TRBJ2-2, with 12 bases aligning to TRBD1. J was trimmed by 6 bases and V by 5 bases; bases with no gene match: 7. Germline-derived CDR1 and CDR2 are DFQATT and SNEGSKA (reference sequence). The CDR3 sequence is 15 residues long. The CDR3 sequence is CSALTGQGAAGELFF. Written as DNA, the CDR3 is TGCAGTGCTTTGACGGGACAGGGGGCGGCCGGGGAGCTGTTTTTT.

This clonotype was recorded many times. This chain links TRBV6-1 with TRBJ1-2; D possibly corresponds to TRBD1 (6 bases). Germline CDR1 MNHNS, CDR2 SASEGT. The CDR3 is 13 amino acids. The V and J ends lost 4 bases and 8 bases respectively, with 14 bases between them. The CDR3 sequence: CASSATGTWGYTF. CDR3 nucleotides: TGTGCCAGCAGTGCTACAGGGACGTGGGGCTACACCTTC.

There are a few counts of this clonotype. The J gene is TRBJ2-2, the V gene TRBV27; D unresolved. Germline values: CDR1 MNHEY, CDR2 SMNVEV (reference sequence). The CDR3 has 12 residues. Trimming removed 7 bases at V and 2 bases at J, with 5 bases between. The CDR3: CASIDNTGELFF. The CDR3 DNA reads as TGTGCCAGCATCGATAACACCGGGGAGCTGTTTTTT.

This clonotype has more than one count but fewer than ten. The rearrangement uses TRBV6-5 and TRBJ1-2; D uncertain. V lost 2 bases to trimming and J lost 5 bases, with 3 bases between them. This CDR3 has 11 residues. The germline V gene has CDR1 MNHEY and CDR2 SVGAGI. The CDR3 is CASSYPYGYTF. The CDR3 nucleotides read TGTGCCAGCAGTTACCCTTATGGCTACACCTTC.

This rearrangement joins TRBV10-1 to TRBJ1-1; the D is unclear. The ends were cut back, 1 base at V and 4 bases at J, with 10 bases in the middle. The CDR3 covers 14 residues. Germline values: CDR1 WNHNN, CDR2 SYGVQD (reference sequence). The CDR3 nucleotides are TGCGCCAGCAGTGAGTGGCCGCTATCCACTGAAGCTTTCTTT. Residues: CASSEWPLSTEAFF.

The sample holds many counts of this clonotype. This CDR3 reads CASRPLADTDTQYF. The CDR3 DNA reads TGTGCCAGCAGACCATTGGCGGACACAGATACGCAGTATTTT. The J gene is TRBJ2-3, the V gene TRBV2, with D unclear. V lost 6 bases to trimming and J lost 2 bases, with 12 bases between them. Germline V CDR1 and CDR2: SNHLY, FYNNEI. CDR3 length: 14 amino acids.

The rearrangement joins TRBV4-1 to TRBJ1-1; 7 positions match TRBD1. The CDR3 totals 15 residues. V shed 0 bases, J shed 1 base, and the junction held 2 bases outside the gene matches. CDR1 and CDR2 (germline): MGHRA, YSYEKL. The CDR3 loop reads CASSQEGTANTEAFF. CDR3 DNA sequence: TGCGCCAGCAGCCAAGAAGGGACAGCGAACACTGAAGCTTTCTTT.

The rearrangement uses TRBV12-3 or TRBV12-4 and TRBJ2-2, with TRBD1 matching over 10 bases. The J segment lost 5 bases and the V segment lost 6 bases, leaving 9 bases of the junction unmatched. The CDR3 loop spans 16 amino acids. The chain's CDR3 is CASSRTGTGVTGELFF. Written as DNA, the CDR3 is TGTGCCAGCAGCCGGACCGGGACAGGGGTTACCGGGGAGCTGTTTTTT.

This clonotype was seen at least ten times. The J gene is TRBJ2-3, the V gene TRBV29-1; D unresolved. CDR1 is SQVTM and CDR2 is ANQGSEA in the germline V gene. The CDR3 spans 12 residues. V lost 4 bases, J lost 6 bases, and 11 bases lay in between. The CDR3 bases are TGCAGCGTTGGGACCAGCCCCGATACGCAGTATTTT. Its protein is CSVGTSPDTQYF.

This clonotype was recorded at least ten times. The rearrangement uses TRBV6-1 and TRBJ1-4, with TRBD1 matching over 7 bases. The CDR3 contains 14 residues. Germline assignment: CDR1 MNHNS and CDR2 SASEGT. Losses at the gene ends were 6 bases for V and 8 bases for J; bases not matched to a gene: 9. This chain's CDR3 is CASSQRQGNEKLFF. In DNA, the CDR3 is TGTGCCAGCAGCCAGAGACAGGGAAACGAAAAACTGTTTTTT.

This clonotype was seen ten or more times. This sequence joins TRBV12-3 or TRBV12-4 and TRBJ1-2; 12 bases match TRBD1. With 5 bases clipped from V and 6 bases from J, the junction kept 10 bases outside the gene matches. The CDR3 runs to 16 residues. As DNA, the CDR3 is TGTGCCAGCAGTCCTCAAGCCGGGACAGGGGGCAATGGCTACACCTTC. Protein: CASSPQAGTGGNGYTF.

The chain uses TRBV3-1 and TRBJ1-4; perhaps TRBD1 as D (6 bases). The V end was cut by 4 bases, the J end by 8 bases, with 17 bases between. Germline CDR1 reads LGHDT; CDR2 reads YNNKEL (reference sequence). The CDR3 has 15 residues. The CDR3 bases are TGTGCCAGCAGCCCCGACGGGGGGCGTCGGGAAAAACTGTTTTTT. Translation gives CASSPDGGRREKLFF.

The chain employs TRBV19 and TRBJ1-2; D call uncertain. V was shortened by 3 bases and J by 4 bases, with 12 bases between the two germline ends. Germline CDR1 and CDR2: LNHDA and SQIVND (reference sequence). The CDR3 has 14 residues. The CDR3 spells CASSIVQGRYGYTF. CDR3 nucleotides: TGTGCCAGTAGTATTGTACAAGGGCGCTATGGCTACACCTTC.

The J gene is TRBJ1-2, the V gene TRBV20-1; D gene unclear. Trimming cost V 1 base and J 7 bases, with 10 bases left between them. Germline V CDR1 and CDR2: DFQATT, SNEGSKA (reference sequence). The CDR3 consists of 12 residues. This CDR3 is CSARGQDPGYTF. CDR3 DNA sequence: TGCAGTGCTAGAGGGCAGGACCCTGGCTACACCTTC.

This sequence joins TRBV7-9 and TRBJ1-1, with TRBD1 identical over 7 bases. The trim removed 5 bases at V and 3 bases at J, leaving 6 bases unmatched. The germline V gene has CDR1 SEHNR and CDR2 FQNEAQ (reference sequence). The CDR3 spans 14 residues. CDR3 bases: TGTGCCAGCAGCCCAGGACAGGTAGACACTGAAGCTTTCTTT. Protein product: CASSPGQVDTEAFF. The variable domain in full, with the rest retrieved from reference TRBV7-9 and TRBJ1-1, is DTGVSQNPRHKITKRGQNVTFRCDPISEHNRLYWYRQTLGQGPEFLTYFQNEAQLEKSRLLSDRFSAERPKGSFSTLEIQRTEQGDSAMYLCASSPGQVDTEAFFGQGTRLTVV.

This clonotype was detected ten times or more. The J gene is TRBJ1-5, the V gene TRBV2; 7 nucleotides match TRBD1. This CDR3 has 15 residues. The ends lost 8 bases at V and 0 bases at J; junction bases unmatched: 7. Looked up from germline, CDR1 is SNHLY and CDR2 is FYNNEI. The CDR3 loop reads CASGKTGVSNQPQHF. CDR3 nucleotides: TGTGCCAGCGGAAAAACAGGGGTTAGCAATCAGCCCCAGCATTTT.

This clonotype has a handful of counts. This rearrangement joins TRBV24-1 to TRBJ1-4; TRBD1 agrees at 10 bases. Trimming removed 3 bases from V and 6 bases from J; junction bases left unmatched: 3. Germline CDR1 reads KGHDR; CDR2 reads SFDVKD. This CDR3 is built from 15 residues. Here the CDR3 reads CATSDPGTGDEKLFF. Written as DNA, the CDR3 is TGTGCCACCAGTGATCCCGGGACAGGGGATGAAAAACTGTTTTTT.